These 14 T cell receptor beta chains came from one sample sequenced in a study of cytomegalovirus exposure and HLA in healthy donors. 13 Jbeta primers and 60 Vbeta primers were used for the PCR. TCRdb's copy holds only in-frame clones and misses some; the assay was immunoSEQ multiplex PCR. The table shows about 170,000 clones, with roughly 70% occurring only once. The source material was PBMCs. These receptors all stem from a woman aged 18-29 years in good health and CMV-seropositive.

This clone appeared a few times. The rearrangement links TRBV5-1 to TRBJ1-4; the match to TRBD1 covers 7 bases. Germline assignment: CDR1 SGHRS and CDR2 YFSETQ. With V trimmed by 4 bases and J by 8 bases, 8 bases remained unmatched. This CDR3 has 14 amino acids. The CDR3 DNA reads as TGCGCCAGCAGCCCCGGGACAGAAAGGGAAAAACTGTTTTTT. It translates to CASSPGTEREKLFF.

Notes on this clone: Within the sample, other DNA sequences also encode this same CDR3. The V call is TRBV30, the J call TRBJ1-1; D might be TRBD1 (6 bases). V lost 0 bases and J 4 bases, leaving 12 bases between the germline ends. CDR1 and CDR2 (germline): GTSNPN, SVGIG (reference sequence). This CDR3 region has 14 residues. CDR3 DNA: TGTGCCTGGAGTGTACGAAGGGGGATCACTGAAGCTTTCTTT. Amino acid sequence: CAWSVRRGITEAFF.

This chain joins TRBV2 and TRBJ1-6; 10 bases are a match to TRBD1. J gave up 9 bases and V 3 bases, and 2 bases lay outside the gene matches. This CDR3 has 14 residues. Germline values: CDR1 SNHLY, CDR2 FYNNEI. The CDR3 nucleotides are TGTGCCAGCAGTGAGGGGACAGGGGCTTCACCCCTCCACTTT. Its protein product is CASSEGTGASPLHF.

The V and J genes are TRBV11-2 and TRBJ2-7; no definite D call. Germline lookup yields CDR1 SGHAT and CDR2 FQNNGV. Between the trimmed V and J ends, which lost 3 bases and 3 bases, there was a span of 12 bases. This CDR3 has 14 residues. CDR3 sequence: CASSLNFPGYEQYF. The CDR3 DNA reads TGTGCCAGCAGCTTGAACTTCCCCGGCTACGAGCAGTACTTC.

This rearrangement joins TRBV19 to TRBJ1-1; D remains ambiguous. From germline, CDR1 is LNHDA and CDR2 SQIVND (reference sequence). This CDR3 is built from 13 residues. Trimming left V 7 bases short and J 1 base short, with 10 bases between. The CDR3 sequence: CASIPHKNTEAFF. The DNA of the CDR3 is TGTGCCAGTATCCCCCACAAGAACACTGAAGCTTTCTTT.

This clone has a handful of counts. The gene calls are TRBV7-2 and TRBJ1-5; 9 bases line up with TRBD1. Per the germline V gene, CDR1 is SGHTA and CDR2 is FQGNSA. The CDR3 runs to 15 residues. The trim removed 1 base at V and 5 bases at J, leaving 3 bases unmatched. CDR3 in amino acids: CASSLVTGGYQPQHF. The CDR3 coding sequence is TGTGCCAGCAGCTTAGTAACAGGGGGCTATCAGCCCCAGCATTTT.

The gene calls are TRBV6-6 and TRBJ1-5, with D tentatively TRBD1 (6 bases). Trimming removed 6 bases from V and 3 bases from J, with 12 bases in between. The CDR3 length is 14 residues. Germline CDR1 and CDR2: MNHNY and SVGAGI (reference sequence). This CDR3 reads CASSRRQDNQPQHF. CDR3 in DNA: TGTGCCAGCAGCCGCAGACAGGACAATCAGCCCCAGCATTTT.

The rearrangement links TRBV18 to TRBJ2-5; D perhaps matches TRBD1 (7 bases). CDR1 and CDR2 from the germline V gene are KGHSH and LQKENI. The CDR3 contains 16 residues. Trimming removed 3 bases at V and 4 bases at J, with 18 bases between. The CDR3 spells CASSPSRQGGGETQYF. For the CDR3, the DNA is TGTGCCAGCTCACCTTCTCGACAGGGAGGAGGAGAGACCCAGTACTTC.

This clone turned up a few times. This rearrangement joins TRBV25-1 to TRBJ2-2, with D possibly being TRBD2 (6 bases). The CDR3 totals 18 residues. V gave up 3 bases and J gave up 4 bases, with 21 bases separating them. The V gene's germline CDR1 is MGHDK and CDR2 SYGVNS. This CDR3 is CASSDPRPGLSFTGELFF. CDR3 in DNA: TGTGCCAGCAGTGATCCCCGGCCGGGACTCTCTTTCACCGGGGAGCTGTTTTTT. Full variable domain (outside the CDR3, taken from reference TRBV25-1 and TRBJ2-2): EADIYQTPRYLVIGTGKKITLECSQTMGHDKMYWYQQDPGMELHLIHYSYGVNSTEKGDLSSESTVSRIRTEHFPLTLESARPSHTSQYLCASSDPRPGLSFTGELFFGEGSRLTVL.

The V call is TRBV30, the J call TRBJ2-5; no firm D call. Germline loops: CDR1 GTSNPN, CDR2 SVGIG (reference sequence). This CDR3 contains 11 residues. Trimming removed 4 bases at V and 3 bases at J, with 6 bases between. The DNA of the CDR3 is TGTGCCTGGACTGACAAAGAGACCCAGTACTTC. This encodes CAWTDKETQYF.

V usage is TRBV18 and J usage is TRBJ2-7, with D perhaps TRBD2 (6 bases). This CDR3 region has 15 residues. The germline gives CDR1 KGHSH, CDR2 LQKENI. V was clipped by 6 bases and J by 0 bases, with 15 bases between them. For the CDR3, the DNA is TGTGCCAGCTCTGCGGGACTGACAGACTCCTACGAGCAGTACTTC. It yields the protein CASSAGLTDSYEQYF.

The chain employs TRBV27 and TRBJ2-3; TRBD1 agrees at 8 bases. Germline trimming cut 5 bases from V and 0 bases from J; bases unmatched to any gene: 13. This CDR3 spans 18 amino acids. Germline CDR1 is MNHEY and CDR2 is SMNVEV (reference sequence). The CDR3 region has the DNA TGTGCCAGCAGTCCCCCGAGGCGGCAGGGGGCTAGCACAGATACGCAGTATTTT. It is translated as CASSPPRRQGASTDTQYF.

The rearrangement links TRBV5-1 to TRBJ2-1; 7 bases line up with TRBD1. Per the germline V gene, CDR1 is SGHRS and CDR2 is YFSETQ. V lost 1 base, J lost 2 bases, and 6 bases stayed unmatched. CDR3 length: 16 residues. Written as DNA, the CDR3 is TGCGCCAGCAGCTTGACAGGGGCCGCCACCTACAATGAGCAGTTCTTC. Protein product: CASSLTGAATYNEQFF.

The gene calls are TRBV19 and TRBJ2-1; 10 nucleotides agree with TRBD2. CDR1 LNHDA and CDR2 SQIVND come from the germline V gene (reference sequence). V lost 2 bases to trimming and J lost 4 bases; unmatched junction nucleotides: 5. The CDR3 covers 16 residues. CDR3 DNA: TGTGCCAGTAGTATAAACCTAGCGGGGGTATACAATGAGCAGTTCTTC. It encodes CASSINLAGVYNEQFF. Filled out from reference TRBV19 and TRBJ2-1, the complete variable domain reads DGGITQSPKYLFRKEGQNVTLSCEQNLNHDAMYWYRQDPGQGLRLIYYSQIVNDFQKGDIAEGYSVSREKKESFPLTVTSAQKNPTAFYLCASSINLAGVYNEQFFGPGTRLTVL.